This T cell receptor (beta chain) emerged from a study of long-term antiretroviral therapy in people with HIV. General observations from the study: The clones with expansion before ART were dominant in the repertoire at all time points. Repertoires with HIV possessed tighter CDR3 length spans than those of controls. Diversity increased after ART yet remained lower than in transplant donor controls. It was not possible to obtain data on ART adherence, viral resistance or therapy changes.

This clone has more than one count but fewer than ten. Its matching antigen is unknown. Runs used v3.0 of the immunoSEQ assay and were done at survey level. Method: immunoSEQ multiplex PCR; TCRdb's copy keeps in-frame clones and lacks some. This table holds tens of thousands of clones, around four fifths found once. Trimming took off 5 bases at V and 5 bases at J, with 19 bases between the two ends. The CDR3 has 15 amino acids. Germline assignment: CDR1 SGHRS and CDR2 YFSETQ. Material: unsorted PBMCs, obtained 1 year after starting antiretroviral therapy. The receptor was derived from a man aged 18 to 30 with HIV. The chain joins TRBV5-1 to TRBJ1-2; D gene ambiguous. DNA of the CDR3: TGCGCCAGCAGTAATTTTAGGTATGGTTGGTATGGCTACACCTTC. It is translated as CASSNFRYGWYGYTF.